This T cell receptor beta chain emerged from a study of OX40 agonist ivuxolimab in advanced cancers. Germline lookup yields CDR1 SGHDT and CDR2 YYEEEE. V was pared by 0 bases and J by 0 bases, with 10 bases of the junction left unmatched. The length of the CDR3 is 19 residues. This clone was found a few times. Assay: immunoSEQ multiplex PCR; the TCRdb copy retains only in-frame clones and omits some. The table includes tens of thousands of clones, roughly nine tenths detected once. The V and J genes are TRBV5-6 and TRBJ2-4; TRBD2 aligns across 9 bases. Sequenced here: CD4+ or CD8+ T cells sorted from blood, sampled in a trial of the OX40 agonist ivuxolimab. This clonotype was sampled from an adult with an advanced solid tumor such as melanoma, head and neck, liver or kidney cancer. This CDR3 reads CASSLEASGIPLAKNIQYF. CDR3 sequence (DNA): TGTGCCAGCAGCTTGGAGGCTAGCGGGATTCCACTAGCCAAAAACATTCAGTACTTC.